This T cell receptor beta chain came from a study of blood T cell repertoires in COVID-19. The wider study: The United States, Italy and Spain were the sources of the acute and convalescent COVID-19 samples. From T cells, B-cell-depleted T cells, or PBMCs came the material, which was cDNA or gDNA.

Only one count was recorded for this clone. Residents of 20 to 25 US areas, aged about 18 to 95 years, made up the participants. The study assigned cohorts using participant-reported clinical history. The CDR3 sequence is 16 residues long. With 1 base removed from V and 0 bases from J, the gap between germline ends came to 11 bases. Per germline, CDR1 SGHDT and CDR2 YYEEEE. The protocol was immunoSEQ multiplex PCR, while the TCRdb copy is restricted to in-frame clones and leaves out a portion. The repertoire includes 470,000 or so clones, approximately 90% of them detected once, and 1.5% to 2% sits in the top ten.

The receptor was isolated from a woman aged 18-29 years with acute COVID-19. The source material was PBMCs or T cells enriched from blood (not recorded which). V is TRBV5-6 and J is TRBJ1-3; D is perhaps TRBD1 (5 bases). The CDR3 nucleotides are TGTGCCAGCAGCTTGAGGGGCCTAAACTCTGGAAACACCATATATTTT. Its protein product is CASSLRGLNSGNTIYF.